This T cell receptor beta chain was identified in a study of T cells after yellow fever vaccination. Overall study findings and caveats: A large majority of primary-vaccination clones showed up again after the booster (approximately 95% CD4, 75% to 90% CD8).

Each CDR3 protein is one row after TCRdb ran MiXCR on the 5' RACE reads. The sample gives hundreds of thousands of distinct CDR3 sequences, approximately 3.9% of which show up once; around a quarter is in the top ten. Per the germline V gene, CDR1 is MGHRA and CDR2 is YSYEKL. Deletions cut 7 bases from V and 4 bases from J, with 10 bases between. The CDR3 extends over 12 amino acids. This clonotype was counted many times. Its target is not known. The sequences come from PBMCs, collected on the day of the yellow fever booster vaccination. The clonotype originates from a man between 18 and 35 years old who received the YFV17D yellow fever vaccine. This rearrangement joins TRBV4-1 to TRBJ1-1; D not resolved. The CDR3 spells CASTSVGTEAFF. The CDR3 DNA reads TGCGCCAGCACATCAGTAGGCACTGAAGCTTTCTTT.